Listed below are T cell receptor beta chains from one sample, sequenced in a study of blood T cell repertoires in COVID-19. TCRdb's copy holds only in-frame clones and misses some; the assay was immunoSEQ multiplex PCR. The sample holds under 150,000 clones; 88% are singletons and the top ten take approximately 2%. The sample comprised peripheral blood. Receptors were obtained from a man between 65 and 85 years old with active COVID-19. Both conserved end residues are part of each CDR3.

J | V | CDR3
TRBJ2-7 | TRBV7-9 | CASSQAGPHYEQYF
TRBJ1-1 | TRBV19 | CASSIRAGAFTEAFF
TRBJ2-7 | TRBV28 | CASRVGGSQYEQYF
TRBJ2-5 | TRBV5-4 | CASSLAGRETQYF
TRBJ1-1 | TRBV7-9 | CASSSQGMNTEAFF
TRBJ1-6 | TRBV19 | CASSATGNSYNSPLHF
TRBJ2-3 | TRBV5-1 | CASSGRTGGTDTQYF
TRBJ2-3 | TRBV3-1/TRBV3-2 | CASSHSGSADTQYF
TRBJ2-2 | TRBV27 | CASSLFARTGAGELFF
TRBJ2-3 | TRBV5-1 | CASSSSQRENTDTQYF
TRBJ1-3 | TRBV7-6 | CASSDGITGNTIYF
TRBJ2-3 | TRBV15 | CATSGWPETADTQYF
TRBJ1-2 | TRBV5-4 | CASSSMGRYGYTF
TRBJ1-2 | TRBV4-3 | CASSQDPGIYGYTF
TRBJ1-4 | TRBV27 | CASSLATGGNEKLFF
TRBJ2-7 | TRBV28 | CASSPEYRGVGEQYF
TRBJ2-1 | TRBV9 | CASKPGLAGAMSYNEQFF
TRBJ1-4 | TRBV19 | CASSIDGGGEKLFF
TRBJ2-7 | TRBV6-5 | CATLPSSGSYEQYF
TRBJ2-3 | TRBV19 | CASRDRARTDTQYF
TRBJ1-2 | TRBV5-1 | CASSLGYRTPTNYGYTF
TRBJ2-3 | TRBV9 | CASSVGAATDTQYF
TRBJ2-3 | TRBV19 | CASSSTGGTDTQYF
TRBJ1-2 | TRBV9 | CASSAAHGNYGYTF
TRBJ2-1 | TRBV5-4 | CASSFPRLDSGEQFF
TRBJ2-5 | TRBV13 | CASSTTGRQETQYF
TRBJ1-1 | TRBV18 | CASSPGPGDTEAFF
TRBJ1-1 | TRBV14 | CASSQAGMNTEAFF
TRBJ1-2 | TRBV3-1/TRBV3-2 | CASSHRRNYGYTF
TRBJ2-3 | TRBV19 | CASRLGEDTQYF
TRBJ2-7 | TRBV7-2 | CASRSDRSSYEQYF
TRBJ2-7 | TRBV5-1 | CASSSLPGLAYEQYF
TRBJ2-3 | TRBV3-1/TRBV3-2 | CASSEPPPREVDTQYF
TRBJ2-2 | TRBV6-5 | CASSRGGNTGELFF
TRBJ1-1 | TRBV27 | CASSFVGQENTEAFF
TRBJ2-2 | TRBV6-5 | CASRFQGTGELFF
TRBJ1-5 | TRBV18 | CASSPPGRGNQPQHF
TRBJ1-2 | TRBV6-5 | CASTSTTGGYTF
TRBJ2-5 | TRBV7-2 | CASSFRASPGETQYF
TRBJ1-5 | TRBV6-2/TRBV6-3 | CASSYSGGGNQPQHF
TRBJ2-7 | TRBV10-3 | CAISESNSYEQYF
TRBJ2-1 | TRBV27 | CASSLSAGKQFF
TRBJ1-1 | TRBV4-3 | CASSLKTGHSEAFF
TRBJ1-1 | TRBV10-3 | CAISDLRQGTEAFF
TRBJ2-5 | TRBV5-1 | CASSLGLAAYQETQYF
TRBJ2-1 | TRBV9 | CASSVGTSGPFSYNEQFF
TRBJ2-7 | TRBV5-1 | CASKPTGGEVDEQYF
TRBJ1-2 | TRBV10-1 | CASSWDRDSGYTF
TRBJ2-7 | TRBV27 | CASSFEAGGAYEQYF
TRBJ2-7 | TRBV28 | CASSRGQGYEQYF